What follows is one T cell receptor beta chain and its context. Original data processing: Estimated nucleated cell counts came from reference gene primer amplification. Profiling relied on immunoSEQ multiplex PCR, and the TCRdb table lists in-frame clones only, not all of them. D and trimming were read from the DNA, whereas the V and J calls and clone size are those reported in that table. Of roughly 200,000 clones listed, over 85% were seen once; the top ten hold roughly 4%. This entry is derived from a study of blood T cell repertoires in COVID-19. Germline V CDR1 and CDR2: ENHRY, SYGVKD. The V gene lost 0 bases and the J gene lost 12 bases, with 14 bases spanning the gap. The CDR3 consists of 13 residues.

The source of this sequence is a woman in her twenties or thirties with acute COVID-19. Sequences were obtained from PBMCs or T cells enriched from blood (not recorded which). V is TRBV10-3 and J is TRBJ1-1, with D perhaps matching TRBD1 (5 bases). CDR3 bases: TGTGCCATCAGTGAGTCAGGGGCGGAAAGAACTTTCTTT. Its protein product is CAISESGAERTFF.